This TCR beta chain is drawn from a study of shared clonotypes between healthy human individuals. The protocol was immunoSEQ multiplex PCR, while the TCRdb copy is restricted to in-frame clones and leaves out a portion. This table has around 2.1 million clones, approximately 94% appearing once. The V gene lost 4 bases and the J gene lost 0 bases, with 15 bases spanning the gap. Germline values: CDR1 MNHEY, CDR2 SVGAGI. The CDR3 has 16 amino acids. This chain joins TRBV6-5 and TRBJ2-5; a possible D gene is TRBD1 (5 bases). The sequence was obtained from a man younger than 30 in good health. Sequenced: naive CD4+ T cells sorted from blood. Subset indicated: CD45RA+ positively selected. DNA of the CDR3: TGTGCCAGCAGTTCCGCCCGACAGACATACCAAGAGACCCAGTACTTC. Translation: CASSSARQTYQETQYF.